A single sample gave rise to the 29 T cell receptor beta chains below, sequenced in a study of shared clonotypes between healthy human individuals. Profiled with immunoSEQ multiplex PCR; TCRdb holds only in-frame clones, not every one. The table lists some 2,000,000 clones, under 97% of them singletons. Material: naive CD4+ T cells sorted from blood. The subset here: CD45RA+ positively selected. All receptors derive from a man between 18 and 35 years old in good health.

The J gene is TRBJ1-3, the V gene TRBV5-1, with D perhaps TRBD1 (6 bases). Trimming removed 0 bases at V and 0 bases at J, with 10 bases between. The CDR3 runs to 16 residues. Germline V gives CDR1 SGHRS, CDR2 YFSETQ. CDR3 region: CASSLAGQSSGNTIYF. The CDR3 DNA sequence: TGCGCCAGCAGCTTGGCTGGACAGTCCTCTGGAAACACCATATATTTT.

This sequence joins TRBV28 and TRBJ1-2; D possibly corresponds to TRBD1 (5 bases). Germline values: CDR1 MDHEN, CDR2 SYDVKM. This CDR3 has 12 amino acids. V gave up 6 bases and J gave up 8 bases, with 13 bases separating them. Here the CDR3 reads CASSPGTRGYTF. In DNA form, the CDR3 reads TGTGCCAGCAGCCCTGGGACGCGAGGCTACACCTTC.

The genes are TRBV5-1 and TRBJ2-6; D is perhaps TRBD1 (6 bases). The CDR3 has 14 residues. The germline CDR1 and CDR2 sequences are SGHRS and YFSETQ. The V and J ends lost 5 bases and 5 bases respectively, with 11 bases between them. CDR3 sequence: CASRPGERANVLTF. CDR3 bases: TGCGCCAGCAGGCCAGGGGAGAGGGCCAACGTCCTGACTTTC.

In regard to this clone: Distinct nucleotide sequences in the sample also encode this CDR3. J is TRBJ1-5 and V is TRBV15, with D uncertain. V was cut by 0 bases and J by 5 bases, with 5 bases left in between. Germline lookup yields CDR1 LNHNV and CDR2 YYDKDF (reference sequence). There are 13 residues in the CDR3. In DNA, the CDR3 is TGTGCCACCAGCAGAGATCTCGATCAGCCCCAGCATTTT. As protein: CATSRDLDQPQHF.

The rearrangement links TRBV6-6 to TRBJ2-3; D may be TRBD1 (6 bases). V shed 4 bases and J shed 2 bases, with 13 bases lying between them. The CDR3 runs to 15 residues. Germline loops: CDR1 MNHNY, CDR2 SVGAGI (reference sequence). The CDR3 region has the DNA TGTGCCAGCAGTTTCGACAGGCAATTCACAGATACGCAGTATTTT. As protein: CASSFDRQFTDTQYF.

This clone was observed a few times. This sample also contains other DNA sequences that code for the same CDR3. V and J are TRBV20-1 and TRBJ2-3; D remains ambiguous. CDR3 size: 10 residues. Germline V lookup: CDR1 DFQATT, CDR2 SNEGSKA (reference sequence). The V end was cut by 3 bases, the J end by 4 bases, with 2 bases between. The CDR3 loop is CSASPDTQYF. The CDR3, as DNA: TGCAGTGCTAGCCCAGATACGCAGTATTTT.

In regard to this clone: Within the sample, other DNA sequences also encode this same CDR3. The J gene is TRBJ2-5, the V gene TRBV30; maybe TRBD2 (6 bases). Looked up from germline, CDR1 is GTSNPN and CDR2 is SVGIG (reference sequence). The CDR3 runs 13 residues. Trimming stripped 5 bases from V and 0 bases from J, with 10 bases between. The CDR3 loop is CAWRGGYQETQYF. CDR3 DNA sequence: TGTGCCTGGCGGGGAGGTTACCAAGAGACCCAGTACTTC.

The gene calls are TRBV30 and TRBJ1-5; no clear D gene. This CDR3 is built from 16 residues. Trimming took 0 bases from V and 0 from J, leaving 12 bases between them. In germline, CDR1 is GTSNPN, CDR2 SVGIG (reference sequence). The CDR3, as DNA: TGTGCCTGGAGTGTAGGAGGCATTTATAGCAATCAGCCCCAGCATTTT. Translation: CAWSVGGIYSNQPQHF.

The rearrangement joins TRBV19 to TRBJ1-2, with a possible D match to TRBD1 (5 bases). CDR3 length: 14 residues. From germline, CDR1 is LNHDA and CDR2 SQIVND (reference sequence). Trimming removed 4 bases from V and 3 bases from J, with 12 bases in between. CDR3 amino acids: CASSTPTGYYGYTF. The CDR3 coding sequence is TGTGCCAGTAGTACCCCAACAGGTTACTATGGCTACACCTTC.

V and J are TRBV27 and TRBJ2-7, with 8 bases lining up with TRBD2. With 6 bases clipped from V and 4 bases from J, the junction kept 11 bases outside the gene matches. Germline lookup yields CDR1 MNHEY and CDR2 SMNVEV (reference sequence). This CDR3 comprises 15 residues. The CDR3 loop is CASSPRLALRYEQYF. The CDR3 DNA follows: TGTGCCAGCAGCCCTAGACTAGCGTTACGGTACGAGCAGTACTTC.

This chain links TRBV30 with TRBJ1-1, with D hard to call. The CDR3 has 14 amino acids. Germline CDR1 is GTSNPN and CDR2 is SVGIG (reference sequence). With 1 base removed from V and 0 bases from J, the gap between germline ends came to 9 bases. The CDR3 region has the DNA TGTGCCTGGAGTGGGGTAGGTCTGAACACTGAAGCTTTCTTT. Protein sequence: CAWSGVGLNTEAFF.

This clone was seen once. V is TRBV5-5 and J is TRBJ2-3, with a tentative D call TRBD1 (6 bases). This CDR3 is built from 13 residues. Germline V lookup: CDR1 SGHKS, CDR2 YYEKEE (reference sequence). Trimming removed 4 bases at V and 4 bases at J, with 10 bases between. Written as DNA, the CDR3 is TGTGCCAGCAGCCAACAGGGAGCAGATACGCAGTATTTT. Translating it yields CASSQQGADTQYF.

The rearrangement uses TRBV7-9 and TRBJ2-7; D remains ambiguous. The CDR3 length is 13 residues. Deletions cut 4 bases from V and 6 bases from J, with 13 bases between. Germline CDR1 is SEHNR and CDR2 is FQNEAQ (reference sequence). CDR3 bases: TGTGCCAGCAGCTCCCCCGTTCGAGGCGAGCAGTACTTC. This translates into CASSSPVRGEQYF.

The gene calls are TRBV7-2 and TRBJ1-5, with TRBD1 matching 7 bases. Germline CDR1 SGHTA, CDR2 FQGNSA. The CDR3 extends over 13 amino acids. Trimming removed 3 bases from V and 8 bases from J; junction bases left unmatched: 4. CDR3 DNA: TGTGCCAGCAGCTTGAGACAGGGCAAGCCCCAGCATTTT. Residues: CASSLRQGKPQHF.

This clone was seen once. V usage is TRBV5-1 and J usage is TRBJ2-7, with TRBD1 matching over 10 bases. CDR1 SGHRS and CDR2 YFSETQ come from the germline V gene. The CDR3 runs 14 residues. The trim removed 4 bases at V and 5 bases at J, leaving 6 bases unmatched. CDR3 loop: CASSKGQGTDEQYF. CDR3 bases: TGCGCCAGCAGCAAGGGACAGGGGACCGACGAGCAGTACTTC. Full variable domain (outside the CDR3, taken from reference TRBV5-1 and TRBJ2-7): KAGVTQTPRYLIKTRGQQVTLSCSPISGHRSVSWYQQTPGQGLQFLFEYFSETQRNKGNFPGRFSGRQFSNSRSEMNVSTLELGDSALYLCASSKGQGTDEQYFGPGTRLTVT.

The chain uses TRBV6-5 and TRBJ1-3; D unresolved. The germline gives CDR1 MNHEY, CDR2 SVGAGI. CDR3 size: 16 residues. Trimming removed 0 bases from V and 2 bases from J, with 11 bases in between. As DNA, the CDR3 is TGTGCCAGCAGTTACTCCCAGCGGGTGGCTGGAAACACCATATATTTT. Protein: CASSYSQRVAGNTIYF.

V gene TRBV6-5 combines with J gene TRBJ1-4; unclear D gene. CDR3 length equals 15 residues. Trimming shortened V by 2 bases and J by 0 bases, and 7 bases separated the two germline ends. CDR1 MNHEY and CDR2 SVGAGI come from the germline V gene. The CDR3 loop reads CASSYGSSTNEKLFF. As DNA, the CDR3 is TGTGCCAGCAGTTACGGGAGTTCAACTAATGAAAAACTGTTTTTT.

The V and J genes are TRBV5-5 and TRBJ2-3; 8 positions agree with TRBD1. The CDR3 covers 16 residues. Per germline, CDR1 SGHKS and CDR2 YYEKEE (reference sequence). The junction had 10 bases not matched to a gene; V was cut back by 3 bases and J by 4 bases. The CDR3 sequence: CASSSRQGNVPDTQYF. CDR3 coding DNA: TGTGCCAGCAGCTCACGACAGGGGAACGTCCCAGATACGCAGTATTTT.

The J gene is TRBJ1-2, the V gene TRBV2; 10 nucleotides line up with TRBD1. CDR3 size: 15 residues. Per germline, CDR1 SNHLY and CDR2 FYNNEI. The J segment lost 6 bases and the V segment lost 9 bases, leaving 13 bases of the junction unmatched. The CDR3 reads CASRKEVGQGDGYTF. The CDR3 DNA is TGTGCCAGTAGGAAAGAAGTAGGACAGGGGGATGGCTACACCTTC. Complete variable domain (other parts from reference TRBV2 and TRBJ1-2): EPEVTQTPSHQVTQMGQEVILRCVPISNHLYFYWYRQILGQKVEFLVSFYNNEISEKSEIFDDQFSVERPDGSNFTLKIRSTKLEDSAMYFCASRKEVGQGDGYTFGSGTRLTVV.

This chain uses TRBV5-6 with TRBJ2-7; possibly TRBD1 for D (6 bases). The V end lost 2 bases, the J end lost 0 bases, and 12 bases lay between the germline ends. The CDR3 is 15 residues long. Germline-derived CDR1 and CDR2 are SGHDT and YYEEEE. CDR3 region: CASSLQGPSSYEQYF. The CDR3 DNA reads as TGTGCCAGCAGCTTACAGGGTCCTAGCTCCTACGAGCAGTACTTC. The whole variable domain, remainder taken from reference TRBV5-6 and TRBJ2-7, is DAGVTQSPTHLIKTRGQQVTLRCSPKSGHDTVSWYQQALGQGPQFIFQYYEEEERQRGNFPDRFSGHQFPNYSSELNVNALLLGDSALYLCASSLQGPSSYEQYFGPGTRLTVT.

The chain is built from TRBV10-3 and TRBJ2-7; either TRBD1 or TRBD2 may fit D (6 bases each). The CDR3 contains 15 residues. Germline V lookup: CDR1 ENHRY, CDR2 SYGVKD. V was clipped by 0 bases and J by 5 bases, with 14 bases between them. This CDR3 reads CAISESNGGLNEQYF. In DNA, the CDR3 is TGTGCCATCAGTGAGTCGAACGGGGGCCTCAACGAGCAGTACTTC.

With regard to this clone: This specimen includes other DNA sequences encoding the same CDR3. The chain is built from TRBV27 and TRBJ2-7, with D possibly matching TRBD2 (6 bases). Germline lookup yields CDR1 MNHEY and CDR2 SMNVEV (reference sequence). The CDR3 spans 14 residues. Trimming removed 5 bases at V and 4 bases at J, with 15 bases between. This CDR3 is CASSPGTRRYEQYF. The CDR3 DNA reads TGTGCCAGCAGTCCCGGGACTCGGAGGTACGAGCAGTACTTC.

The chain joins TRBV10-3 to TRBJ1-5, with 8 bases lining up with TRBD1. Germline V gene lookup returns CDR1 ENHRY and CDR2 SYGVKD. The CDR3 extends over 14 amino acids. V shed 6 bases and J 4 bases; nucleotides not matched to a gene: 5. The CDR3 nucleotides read TGTGCCATCAGCCGACAGGGGCGGAATCAGCCCCAGCATTTT. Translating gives CAISRQGRNQPQHF.

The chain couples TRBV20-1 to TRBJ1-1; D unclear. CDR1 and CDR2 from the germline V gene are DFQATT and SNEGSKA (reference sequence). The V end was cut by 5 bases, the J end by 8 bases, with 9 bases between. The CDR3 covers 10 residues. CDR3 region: CSASLEEAFF. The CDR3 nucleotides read TGCAGTGCTTCTCTCGAAGAAGCTTTCTTT.

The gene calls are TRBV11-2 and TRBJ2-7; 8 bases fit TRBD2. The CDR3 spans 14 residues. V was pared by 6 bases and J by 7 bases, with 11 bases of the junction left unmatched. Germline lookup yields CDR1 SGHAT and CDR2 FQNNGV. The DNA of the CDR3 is TGTGCCAGCAGGGGCCTCAAGCGGGAGAGGGAGCAGTACTTC. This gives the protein CASRGLKREREQYF.

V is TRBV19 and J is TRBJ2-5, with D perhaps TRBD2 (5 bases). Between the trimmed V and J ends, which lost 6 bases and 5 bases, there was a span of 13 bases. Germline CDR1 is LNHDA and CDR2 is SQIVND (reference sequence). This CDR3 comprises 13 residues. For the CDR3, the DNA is TGTGCCAGTAGCCTCACTAGTTTCGAGACCCAGTACTTC. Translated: CASSLTSFETQYF.

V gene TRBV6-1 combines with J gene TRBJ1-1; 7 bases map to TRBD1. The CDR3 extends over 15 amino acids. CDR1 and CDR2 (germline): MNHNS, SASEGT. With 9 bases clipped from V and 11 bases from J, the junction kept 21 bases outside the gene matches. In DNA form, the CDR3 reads TGTGCCAGTCATTCATCCCAAGCACAGGGGAACCGCGCTTTCTTT. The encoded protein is CASHSSQAQGNRAFF.

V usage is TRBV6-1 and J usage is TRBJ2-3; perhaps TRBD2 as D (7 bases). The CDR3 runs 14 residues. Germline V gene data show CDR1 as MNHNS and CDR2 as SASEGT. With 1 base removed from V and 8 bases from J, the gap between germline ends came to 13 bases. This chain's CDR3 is CASSEGIGGGTQYF. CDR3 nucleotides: TGTGCCAGCAGTGAAGGCATAGGGGGGGGTACGCAGTATTTT.

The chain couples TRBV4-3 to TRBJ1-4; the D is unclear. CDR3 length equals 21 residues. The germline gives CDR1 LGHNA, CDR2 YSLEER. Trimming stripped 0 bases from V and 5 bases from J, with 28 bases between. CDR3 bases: TGCGCCAGCAGCCAAGACCTATCCCCTTCCCGGGCCGTGGGTGTAAATGAAAAACTGTTTTTT. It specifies CASSQDLSPSRAVGVNEKLFF.